One and the same sample provided the 11 T cell receptor beta chains below, sequenced in a study of cytomegalovirus exposure and HLA in healthy donors. Vbeta (60) and Jbeta (13) primers were used in the PCR. Sequenced by immunoSEQ multiplex PCR; TCRdb stores in-frame clones only, minus some. The sample has 100,000 to 150,000 clones; about 78% are singletons. Sample: PBMCs. Receptors originate from a female donor in good health and CMV-seronegative.

This rearrangement joins TRBV6-6 to TRBJ1-1, with 8 bases that match TRBD1. CDR1 and CDR2 (germline): MNHNY, SVGAGI (reference sequence). J was trimmed by 4 bases and V by 8 bases; bases with no gene match: 15. This CDR3 comprises 16 residues. This CDR3 is CASGETGEVLGTEAFF. DNA for the CDR3: TGTGCCAGCGGAGAGACAGGGGAAGTTTTGGGCACTGAAGCTTTCTTT.

This clone was found a few times. The genes are TRBV19 and TRBJ1-5, with 8 positions matching TRBD1. Germline lookup yields CDR1 LNHDA and CDR2 SQIVND (reference sequence). V shed 3 bases, J shed 2 bases, and the junction held 6 bases outside the gene matches. The CDR3 is 16 amino acids. The CDR3 DNA reads TGTGCCAGTAGTATCTTCGACAGGGGAGGCAATCAGCCCCAGCATTTT. It yields the protein CASSIFDRGGNQPQHF.

In DNA form, the CDR3 reads TGTGCCAGCAGCTTCAGGGGAGATCAGCCCCAGCATTTT. Amino acid sequence: CASSFRGDQPQHF. The chain is built from TRBV7-9 and TRBJ1-5; a possible D gene is TRBD1 (6 bases). The V gene's germline CDR1 is SEHNR and CDR2 FQNEAQ (reference sequence). The CDR3 extends over 13 amino acids. Trimming took 3 bases from V and 5 from J, leaving 8 bases between them.

V is TRBV5-1 and J is TRBJ2-3; a weak D match, TRBD1 (7 bases). The germline V and J ends were trimmed by 1 base and 6 bases, with 12 bases remaining between them. Germline loops: CDR1 SGHRS, CDR2 YFSETQ. The CDR3 has 14 amino acids. This CDR3 reads CASSLSPGGDTQYF. DNA for the CDR3: TGCGCCAGCAGCTTGTCTCCAGGGGGGGATACGCAGTATTTT.

The table lists this clone with a count of one. V gene TRBV7-2 combines with J gene TRBJ2-3; 7 bases fit TRBD2. The CDR3 is made up of 16 amino acids. The V gene's germline CDR1 is SGHTA and CDR2 FQGNSA. V shed 2 bases and J 4 bases; nucleotides not matched to a gene: 9. CDR3 coding DNA: TGTGCCAGCAGCTTATTGGGCGGGAGTACAGCAGATACGCAGTATTTT. Translated, it gives CASSLLGGSTADTQYF.

The V and J genes are TRBV5-1 and TRBJ1-4; no clear D. Germline V gives CDR1 SGHRS, CDR2 YFSETQ. The CDR3 runs 14 residues. The ends were cut back, 2 bases at V and 4 bases at J, with 9 bases in the middle. The CDR3 nucleotides are TGCGCCAGCAGCTTATCCACGGGTAATGAAAAACTGTTTTTT. Protein: CASSLSTGNEKLFF. Drawing the rest from reference TRBV5-1 and TRBJ1-4, the complete variable domain is KAGVTQTPRYLIKTRGQQVTLSCSPISGHRSVSWYQQTPGQGLQFLFEYFSETQRNKGNFPGRFSGRQFSNSRSEMNVSTLELGDSALYLCASSLSTGNEKLFFGSGTQLSVL.

The J gene is TRBJ2-2, the V gene TRBV25-1; D gene ambiguous. The CDR3 consists of 13 residues. Deletions cut 3 bases from V and 10 bases from J, with 12 bases between. Per germline, CDR1 MGHDK and CDR2 SYGVNS. DNA for the CDR3: TGTGCCAGCAGTGATTTAGGAGCAGCGGAGCTGTTTTTT. This codes for CASSDLGAAELFF. The full variable domain, in which reference TRBV25-1 and TRBJ2-2 provide the parts outside the CDR3, is EADIYQTPRYLVIGTGKKITLECSQTMGHDKMYWYQQDPGMELHLIHYSYGVNSTEKGDLSSESTVSRIRTEHFPLTLESARPSHTSQYLCASSDLGAAELFFGEGSRLTVL.

The chain carries TRBV27 and TRBJ2-1; D may be TRBD1 (5 bases). V was clipped by 7 bases and J by 8 bases, with 15 bases between them. CDR1 MNHEY and CDR2 SMNVEV come from the germline V gene (reference sequence). This CDR3 is built from 13 residues. CDR3 amino acids: CASIPNQGHEQFF. As DNA, the CDR3 is TGTGCCAGCATCCCCAACCAGGGCCATGAGCAGTTCTTC.

This chain joins TRBV7-9 and TRBJ2-7, with D possibly being TRBD2 (5 bases). CDR3 length: 12 residues. Trimming took 5 bases from V and 5 from J, leaving 10 bases between them. Germline-derived CDR1 and CDR2 are SEHNR and FQNEAQ (reference sequence). The CDR3 sequence: CASSPPGNEQYF. The CDR3 DNA reads TGTGCCAGCAGCCCCCCCGGGAACGAGCAGTACTTC.

As DNA, the CDR3 is TGTGCCAGCAGTTGGGGTAGGAGGGAAGCTTTCTTT. It encodes CASSWGRREAFF. The chain uses TRBV28 and TRBJ1-1, with D unclear. The CDR3 is 12 residues long. The V gene's germline CDR1 is MDHEN and CDR2 SYDVKM. The V gene lost 4 bases and the J gene lost 8 bases, with 11 bases spanning the gap.

There are a few counts of this clone. The V and J genes are TRBV28 and TRBJ1-2; the D gene is possibly TRBD1 (5 bases). Trimming took off 7 bases at V and 8 bases at J, with 14 bases between the two ends. Germline values: CDR1 MDHEN, CDR2 SYDVKM. CDR3 length: 12 amino acids. The CDR3 region has the DNA TGTGCCAGCACCCGTTGGGGGGACGGCTACACCTTC. It encodes CASTRWGDGYTF.